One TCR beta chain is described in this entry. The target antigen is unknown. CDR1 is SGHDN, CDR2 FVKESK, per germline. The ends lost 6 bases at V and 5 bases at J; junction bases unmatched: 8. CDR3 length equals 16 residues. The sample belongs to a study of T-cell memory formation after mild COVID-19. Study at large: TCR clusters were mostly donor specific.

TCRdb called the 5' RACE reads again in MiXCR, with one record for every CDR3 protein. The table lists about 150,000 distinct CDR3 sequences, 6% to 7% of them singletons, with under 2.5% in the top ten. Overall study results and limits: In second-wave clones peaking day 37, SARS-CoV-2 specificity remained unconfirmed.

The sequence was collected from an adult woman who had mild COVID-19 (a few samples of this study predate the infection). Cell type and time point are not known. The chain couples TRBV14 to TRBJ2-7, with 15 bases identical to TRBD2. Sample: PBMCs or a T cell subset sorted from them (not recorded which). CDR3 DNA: TGTGCCAGCAGTTACGGACTAGCGGGAGGGCTGGACGAGCAGTACTTC. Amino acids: CASSYGLAGGLDEQYF.